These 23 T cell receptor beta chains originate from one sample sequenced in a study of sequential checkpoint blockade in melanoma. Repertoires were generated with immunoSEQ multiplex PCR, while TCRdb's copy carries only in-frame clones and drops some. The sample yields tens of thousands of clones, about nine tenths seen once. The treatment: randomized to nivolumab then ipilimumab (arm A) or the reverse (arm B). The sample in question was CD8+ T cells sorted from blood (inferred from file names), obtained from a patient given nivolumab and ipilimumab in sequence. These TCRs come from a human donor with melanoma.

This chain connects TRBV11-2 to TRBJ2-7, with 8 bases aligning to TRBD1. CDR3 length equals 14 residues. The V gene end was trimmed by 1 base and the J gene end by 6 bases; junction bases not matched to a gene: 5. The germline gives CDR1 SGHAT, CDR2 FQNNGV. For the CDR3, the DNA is TGTGCCAGCAGCTTAGGTCAGGGGGCTTTCGAGCAGTACGTC. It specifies CASSLGQGAFEQYV.

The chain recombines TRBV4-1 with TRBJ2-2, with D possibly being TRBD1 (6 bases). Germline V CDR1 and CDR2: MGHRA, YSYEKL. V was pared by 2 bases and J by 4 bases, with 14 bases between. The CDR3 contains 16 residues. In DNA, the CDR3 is TGCGCCAGCAGCCAATTTCGGGCAGGGGTCACCGGGGAGCTGTTTTTT. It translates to CASSQFRAGVTGELFF.

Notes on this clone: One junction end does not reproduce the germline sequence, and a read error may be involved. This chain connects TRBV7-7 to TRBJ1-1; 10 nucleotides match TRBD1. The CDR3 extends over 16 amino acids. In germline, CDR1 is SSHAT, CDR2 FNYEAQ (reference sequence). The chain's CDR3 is CASSPLDRGANTEAFF. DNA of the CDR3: TGTGCTAGCAGCCCATTGGACAGGGGGGCTAACACTGAAGCTTTCTTT.

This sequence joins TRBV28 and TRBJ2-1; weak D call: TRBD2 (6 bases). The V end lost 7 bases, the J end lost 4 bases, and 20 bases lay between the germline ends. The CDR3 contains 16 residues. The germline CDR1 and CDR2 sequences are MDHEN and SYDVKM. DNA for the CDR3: TGTGCCAGCACCGAAGGCCGCGGGGAACCATACAATGAGCAGTTCTTC. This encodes CASTEGRGEPYNEQFF.

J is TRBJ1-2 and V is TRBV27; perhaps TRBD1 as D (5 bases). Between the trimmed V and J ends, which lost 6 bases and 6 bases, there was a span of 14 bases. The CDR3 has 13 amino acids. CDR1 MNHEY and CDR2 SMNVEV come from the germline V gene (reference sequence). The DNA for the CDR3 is TGTGCCAGCAGATCCGGGGGAGGGAATGGCTACACCTTC. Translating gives CASRSGGGNGYTF.

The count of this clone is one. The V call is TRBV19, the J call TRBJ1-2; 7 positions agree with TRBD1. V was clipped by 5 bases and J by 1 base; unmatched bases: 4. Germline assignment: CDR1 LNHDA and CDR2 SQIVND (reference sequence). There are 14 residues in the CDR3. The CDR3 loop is CASSDRDSNYGYTF. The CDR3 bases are TGTGCCAGTAGTGATCGGGACAGTAACTATGGCTACACCTTC.

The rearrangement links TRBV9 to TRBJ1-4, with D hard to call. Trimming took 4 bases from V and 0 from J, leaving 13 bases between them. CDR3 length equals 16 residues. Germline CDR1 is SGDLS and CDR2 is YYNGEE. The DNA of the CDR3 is TGTGCCAGCAGCTGCGGGGATGATGCAACTAATGAAAAACTGTTTTTT. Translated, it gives CASSCGDDATNEKLFF.

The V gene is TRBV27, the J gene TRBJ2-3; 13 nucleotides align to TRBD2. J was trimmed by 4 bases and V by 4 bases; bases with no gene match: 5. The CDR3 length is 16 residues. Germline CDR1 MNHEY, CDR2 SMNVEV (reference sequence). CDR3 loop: CASSWGTSGTPDTQYF. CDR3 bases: TGTGCCAGCAGTTGGGGGACTAGCGGGACCCCAGATACGCAGTATTTT.

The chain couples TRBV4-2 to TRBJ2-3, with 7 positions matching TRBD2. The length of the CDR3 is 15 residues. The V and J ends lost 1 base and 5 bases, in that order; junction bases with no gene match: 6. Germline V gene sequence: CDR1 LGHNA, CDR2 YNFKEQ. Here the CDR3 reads CASSQGAAGVDTQYF. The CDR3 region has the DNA TGTGCCAGCAGCCAAGGGGCGGCGGGAGTAGATACGCAGTATTTT.

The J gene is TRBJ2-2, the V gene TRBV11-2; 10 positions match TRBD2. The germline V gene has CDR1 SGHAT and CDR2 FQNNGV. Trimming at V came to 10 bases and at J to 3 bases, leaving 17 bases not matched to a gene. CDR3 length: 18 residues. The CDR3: CATWNLAGVPPYTGELFF. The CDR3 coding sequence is TGTGCCACATGGAACCTAGCGGGAGTCCCTCCCTACACCGGGGAGCTGTTTTTT.

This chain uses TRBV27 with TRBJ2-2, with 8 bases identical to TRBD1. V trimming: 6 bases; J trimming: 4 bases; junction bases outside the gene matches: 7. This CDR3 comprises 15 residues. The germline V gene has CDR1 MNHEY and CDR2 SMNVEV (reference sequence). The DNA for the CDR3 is TGTGCCAGCAGCTCGACAGGGGTCGTCACCGGGGAGCTGTTTTTT. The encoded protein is CASSSTGVVTGELFF.

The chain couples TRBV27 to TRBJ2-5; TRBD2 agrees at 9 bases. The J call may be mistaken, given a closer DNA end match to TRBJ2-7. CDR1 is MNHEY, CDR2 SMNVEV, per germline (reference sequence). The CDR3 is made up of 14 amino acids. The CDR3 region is CASSSSGTSYEQYF. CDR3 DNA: TGTGCCAGCAGCTCTAGCGGGACGAGCTACGAGCAGTACTTC.

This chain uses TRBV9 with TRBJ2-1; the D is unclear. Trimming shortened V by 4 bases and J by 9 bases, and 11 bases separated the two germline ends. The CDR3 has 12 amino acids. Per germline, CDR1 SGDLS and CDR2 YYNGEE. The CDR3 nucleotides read TGTGCCAGCAGCTCATCGGGTGGTGAGCAGTTCTTC. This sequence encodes CASSSSGGEQFF.

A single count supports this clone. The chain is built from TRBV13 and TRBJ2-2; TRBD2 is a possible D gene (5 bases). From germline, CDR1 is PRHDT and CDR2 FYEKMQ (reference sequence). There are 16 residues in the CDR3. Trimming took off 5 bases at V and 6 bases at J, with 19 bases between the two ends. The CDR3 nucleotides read TGTGCCAGCAGCACGCCAGGCGGGCTTAGGGCCGGGGAGCTGTTTTTT. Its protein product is CASSTPGGLRAGELFF.

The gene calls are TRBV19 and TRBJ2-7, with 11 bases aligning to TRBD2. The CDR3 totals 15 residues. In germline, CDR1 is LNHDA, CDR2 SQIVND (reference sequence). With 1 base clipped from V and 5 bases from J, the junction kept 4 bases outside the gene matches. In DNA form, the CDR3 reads TGTGCCAGTAGTATAGCGACTAGCGGGATCGACGAGCAGTACGTC. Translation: CASSIATSGIDEQYV.

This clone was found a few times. DNA for the CDR3: TGTGCCAGCAGTCCCCTGGACCGGGGGGCCTACGAGCAGTACTTC. It encodes CASSPLDRGAYEQYF. The chain carries TRBV28 and TRBJ2-7, with 7 nucleotides matching TRBD2. The CDR3 contains 15 residues. Unmatched junction bases numbered 9, after V lost 5 bases and J lost 2 bases. The germline CDR1 and CDR2 sequences are MDHEN and SYDVKM.

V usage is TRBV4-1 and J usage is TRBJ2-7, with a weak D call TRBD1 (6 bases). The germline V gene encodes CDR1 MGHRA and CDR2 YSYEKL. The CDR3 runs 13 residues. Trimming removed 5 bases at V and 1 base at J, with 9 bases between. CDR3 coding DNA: TGCGCCAGCAGCTGGGACACTTCCTACGAGCAGTACGTC. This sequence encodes CASSWDTSYEQYV.

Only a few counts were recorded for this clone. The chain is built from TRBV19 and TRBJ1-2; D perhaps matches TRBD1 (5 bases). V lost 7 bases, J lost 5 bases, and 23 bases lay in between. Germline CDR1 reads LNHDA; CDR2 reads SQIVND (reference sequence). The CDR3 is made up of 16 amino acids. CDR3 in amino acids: CASTLEVGLPGYGYTF. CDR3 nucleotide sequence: TGTGCCAGTACCCTGGAAGTGGGACTCCCGGGGTATGGCTACACCTTC.

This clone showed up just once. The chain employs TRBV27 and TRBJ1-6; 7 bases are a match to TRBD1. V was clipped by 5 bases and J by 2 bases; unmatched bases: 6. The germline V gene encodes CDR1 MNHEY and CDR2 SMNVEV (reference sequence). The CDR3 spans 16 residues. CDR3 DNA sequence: TGTGCCAGCAGTCCCCCCACAGGGGCCTATAATTCACCCCTCCACTTT. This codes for CASSPPTGAYNSPLHF.

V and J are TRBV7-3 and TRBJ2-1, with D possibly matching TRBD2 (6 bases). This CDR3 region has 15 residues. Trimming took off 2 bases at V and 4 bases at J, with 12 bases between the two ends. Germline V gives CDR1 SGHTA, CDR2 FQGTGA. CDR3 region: CASSLGGGEYNEQFF. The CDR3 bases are TGTGCCAGCAGCTTAGGAGGAGGGGAGTACAATGAGCAGTTCTTC.

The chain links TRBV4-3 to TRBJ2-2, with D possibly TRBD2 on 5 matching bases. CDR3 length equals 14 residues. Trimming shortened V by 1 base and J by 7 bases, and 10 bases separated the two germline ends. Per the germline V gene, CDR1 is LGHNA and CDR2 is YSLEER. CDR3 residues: CASSQGSSGGELFF. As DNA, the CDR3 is TGCGCCAGCAGCCAAGGTTCGAGCGGCGGGGAGCTGTTTTTT.

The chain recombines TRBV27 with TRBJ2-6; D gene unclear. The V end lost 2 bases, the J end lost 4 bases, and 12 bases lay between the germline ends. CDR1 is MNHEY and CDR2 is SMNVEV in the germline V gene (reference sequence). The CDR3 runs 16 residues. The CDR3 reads CASSLGSGFGANVLTF. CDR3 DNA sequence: TGTGCCAGCAGTTTAGGTTCGGGTTTCGGGGCCAACGTCCTGACTTTC.

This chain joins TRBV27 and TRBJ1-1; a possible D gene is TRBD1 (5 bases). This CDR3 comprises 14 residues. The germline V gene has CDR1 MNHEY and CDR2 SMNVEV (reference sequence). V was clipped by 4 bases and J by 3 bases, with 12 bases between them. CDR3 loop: CASSSPTGYTEAFF. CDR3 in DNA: TGTGCCAGCAGTTCTCCAACAGGATACACTGAAGCTTTCTTT.